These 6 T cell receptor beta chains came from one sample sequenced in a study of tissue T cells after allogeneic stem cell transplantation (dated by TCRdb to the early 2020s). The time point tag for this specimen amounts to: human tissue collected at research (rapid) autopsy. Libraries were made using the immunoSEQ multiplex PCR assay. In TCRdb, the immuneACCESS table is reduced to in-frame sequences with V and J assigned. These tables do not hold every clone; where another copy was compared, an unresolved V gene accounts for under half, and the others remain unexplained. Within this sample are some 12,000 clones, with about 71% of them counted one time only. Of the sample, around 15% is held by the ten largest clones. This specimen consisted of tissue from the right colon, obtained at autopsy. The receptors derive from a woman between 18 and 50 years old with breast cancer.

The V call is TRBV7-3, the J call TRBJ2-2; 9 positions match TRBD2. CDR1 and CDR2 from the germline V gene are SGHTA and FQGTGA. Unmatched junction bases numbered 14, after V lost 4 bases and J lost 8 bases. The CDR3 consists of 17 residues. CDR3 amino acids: CASSYKPTSGSEGELFF. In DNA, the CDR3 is TGTGCCAGCAGCTATAAACCGACTAGCGGTTCTGAGGGGGAGCTGTTTTTT.

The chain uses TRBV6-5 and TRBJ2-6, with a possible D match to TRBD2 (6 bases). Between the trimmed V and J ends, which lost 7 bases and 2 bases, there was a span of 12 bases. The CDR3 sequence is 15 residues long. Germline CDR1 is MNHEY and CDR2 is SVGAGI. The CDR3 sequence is CASTHRGAGANVLTF. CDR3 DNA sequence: TGTGCCAGCACTCATCGCGGGGCTGGGGCCAACGTCCTGACTTTC.

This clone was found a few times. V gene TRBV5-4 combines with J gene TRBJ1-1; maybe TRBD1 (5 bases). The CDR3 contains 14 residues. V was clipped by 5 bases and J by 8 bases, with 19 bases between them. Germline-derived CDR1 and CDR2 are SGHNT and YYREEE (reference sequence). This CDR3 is CASRSGVNPEEAFF. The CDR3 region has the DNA TGTGCCAGCAGGTCGGGGGTAAATCCAGAGGAAGCTTTCTTT.

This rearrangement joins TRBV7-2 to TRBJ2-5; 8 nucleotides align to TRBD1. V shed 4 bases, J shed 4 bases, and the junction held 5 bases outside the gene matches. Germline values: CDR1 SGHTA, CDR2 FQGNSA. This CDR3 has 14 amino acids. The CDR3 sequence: CASSSNRGRETQYF. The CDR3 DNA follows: TGTGCCAGCAGCTCCAACAGGGGGAGAGAGACCCAGTACTTC. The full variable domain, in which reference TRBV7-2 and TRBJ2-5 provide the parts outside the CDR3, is GAGVSQSPSNKVTEKGKDVELRCDPISGHTALYWYRQSLGQGLEFLIYFQGNSAPDKSGLPSDRFSAERTGGSVSTLTIQRTQQEDSAVYLCASSSNRGRETQYFGPGTRLLVL.

The CDR3: CASSYVGGTYEQYF. The CDR3 nucleotides are TGTGCCAGCAGTTACGTGGGGGGGACCTACGAGCAGTACTTC. The V gene is TRBV6-2 or TRBV6-3, the J gene TRBJ2-7; 7 positions agree with TRBD2. The CDR3 spans 14 residues. Germline assignment: CDR1 MNHEY and CDR2 SVGEGT. Unmatched junction bases numbered 3, after V lost 2 bases and J lost 2 bases.

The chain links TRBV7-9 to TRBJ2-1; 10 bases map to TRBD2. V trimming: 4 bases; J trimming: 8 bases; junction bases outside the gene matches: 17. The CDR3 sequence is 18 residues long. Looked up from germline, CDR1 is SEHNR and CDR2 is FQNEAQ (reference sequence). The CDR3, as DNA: TGTGCCAGCAGCTCCCCCGTGGGGCGAGCGGGGGGGAGGTATGAGCAGTTCTTC. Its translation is CASSSPVGRAGGRYEQFF.